This T cell receptor (beta chain) was captured by sequencing in a study of identical twins. Looked up from germline, CDR1 is SGDLS and CDR2 is YYNGEE. The CDR3 loop spans 15 amino acids. Trimming at V came to 3 bases and at J to 2 bases, leaving 5 bases not matched to a gene. This clonotype was found a few times. Its antigen is currently unknown. A universal primer binding site was introduced by template switching. The final cDNA contained unique molecular identifiers. MiXCR was run by TCRdb on the 5' RACE reads, yielding one entry per CDR3 protein. The repertoire holds about 340,000 distinct CDR3 sequences, with approximately 13% as singletons. The study, taken as a whole, reports: Model-predicted out-of-frame TCR alpha sharing fell below observed values in monozygotic twins. Sequences that were beta out-of-frame showed weaker excess twin sharing. Invariant MAIT and iNKT cells could partly confound zero-insertion analyses.

This sample also appeared in a second study, on yellow fever vaccine responses in identical twins.

Sequences were obtained from CD8+ T cells sorted from blood. The clonotype was recovered from a woman aged 18-29 years in good health. The chain couples TRBV9 to TRBJ2-1; 7 positions match TRBD2. The CDR3 loop is CASSASGAAYNEQFF. CDR3 DNA sequence: TGTGCCAGCAGCGCCAGCGGGGCCGCCTACAATGAGCAGTTCTTC.